This T cell receptor beta chain was recorded in a study of monozygotic twins with cystic fibrosis. Generated by immunoSEQ multiplex PCR, the TCRdb table keeps only in-frame clones and is missing some. Among approximately 32,000 clones listed, 90% to 97% were seen once. Concerning this clone: Its antigen is unknown.

The CDR3 has 13 amino acids. V dropped 8 bases and J dropped 5 bases, with 12 bases sitting between them. Germline V gene data show CDR1 as LNHDA and CDR2 as SQIVND (reference sequence). Study observations and caveats: The repertoire was suggested to be naive-dominated, clonality median around 0.0093.

This rearrangement joins TRBV19 to TRBJ1-4; D is ambiguous. The sequencing input was blood. The clonotype was recovered from a girl under 10 years old with cystic fibrosis. CDR3 nucleotide sequence: TGTGCCAGTGGGGTGAGCCTGAATGAAAAACTGTTTTTT. This gives the protein CASGVSLNEKLFF.